Shown below are 3 T cell receptor beta chains from a single sample sequenced in a study of memory CD4+ T cells and cytomegalovirus serostatus. The sort gate was single viable CD3+CD4+CD8-CD45RO+ cells for memory CD4+ T cells. Repertoires were generated with immunoSEQ multiplex PCR, while TCRdb's copy carries only in-frame clones and drops some. The sample carries 60,000 or so clones, roughly 84% recorded once. Input material: memory CD4+ T cells from blood. These receptors were collected from an adult in good health and CMV-seronegative. Some clones in this sample may be carry-over from other donors' samples.

This clone appeared a few times. V gene TRBV29-1 combines with J gene TRBJ1-1; D is uncertain. V shed 6 bases and J shed 1 base, with 21 bases lying between them. Germline CDR1 SQVTM, CDR2 ANQGSEA. This CDR3 comprises 16 residues. CDR3 amino acids: CSVLRSASVRNTEAFF. CDR3 sequence (DNA): TGCAGCGTACTCAGGTCGGCTAGTGTGAGGAACACTGAAGCTTTCTTT.

The chain carries TRBV4-3 and TRBJ1-6, with D perhaps TRBD1 (5 bases). CDR1 LGHNA and CDR2 YSLEER come from the germline V gene. V lost 0 bases, J lost 2 bases, and 11 bases lay in between. The length of the CDR3 is 17 residues. CDR3 amino acids: CASSQDFQGAYNSPLHF. The CDR3, as DNA: TGCGCCAGCAGCCAAGATTTCCAGGGCGCCTATAATTCACCCCTCCACTTT.

This clone was detected a few times. The chain couples TRBV2 to TRBJ1-2; tentative D call: TRBD1 (5 bases). Per the germline V gene, CDR1 is SNHLY and CDR2 is FYNNEI. This CDR3 is built from 14 residues. The ends were cut back, 6 bases at V and 8 bases at J, with 19 bases in the middle. The CDR3 here is CASSGTGVVGGYTF. The DNA for the CDR3 is TGTGCCAGCAGCGGGACCGGGGTTGTGGGCGGCTACACCTTC.